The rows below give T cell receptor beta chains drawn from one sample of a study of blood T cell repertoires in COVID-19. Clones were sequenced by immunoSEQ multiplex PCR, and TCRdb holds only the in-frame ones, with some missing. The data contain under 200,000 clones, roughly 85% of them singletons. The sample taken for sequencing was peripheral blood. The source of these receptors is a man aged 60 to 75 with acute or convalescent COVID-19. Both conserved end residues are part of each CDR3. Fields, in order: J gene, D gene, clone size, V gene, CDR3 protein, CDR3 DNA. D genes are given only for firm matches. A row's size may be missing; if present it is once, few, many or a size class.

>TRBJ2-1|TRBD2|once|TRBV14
CASSPAGVVYNEQFF
TGTGCCAGCAGCCCAGCGGGAGTTGTCTACAATGAGCAGTTCTTC
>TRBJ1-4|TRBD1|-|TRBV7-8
CASSLGTGISTNEKLFF
TGTGCCAGCAGCTTAGGGACAGGGATTTCAACTAATGAAAAACTGTTTTTT
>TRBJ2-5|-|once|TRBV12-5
CASGLGQGQETQYF
TGTGCTAGTGGTTTGGGGCAGGGCCAAGAGACCCAGTACTTC
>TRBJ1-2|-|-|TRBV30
CAWSVSGKGYTF
TGTGCCTGGAGTGTATCGGGTAAAGGCTACACCTTC
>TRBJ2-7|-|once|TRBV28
CASSRTPGQVYEQYF
TGTGCCAGCAGTCGAACCCCGGGACAAGTCTACGAGCAGTACTTC
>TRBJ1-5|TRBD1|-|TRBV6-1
CASSEVGQGRQPQHF
TGTGCCAGCAGTGAAGTGGGACAGGGACGTCAGCCCCAGCATTTT
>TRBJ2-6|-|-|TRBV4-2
CASSQDGGSSGANVLTF
TGTGCCAGCAGCCAAGATGGAGGAAGCTCTGGGGCCAACGTCCTGACTTTC
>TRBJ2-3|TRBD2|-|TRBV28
CASSFAGAGTDTQYF
TGTGCCAGCAGTTTTGCGGGAGCCGGCACAGATACGCAGTATTTT
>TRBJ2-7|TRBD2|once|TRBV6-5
CATFATGLAGYEQYF
TGTGCCACTTTCGCGACCGGACTAGCGGGTTACGAGCAGTACTTC
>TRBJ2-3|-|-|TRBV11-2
CASSAGDTQYF
TGTGCCAGCAGCGCGGGGGATACGCAGTATTTT
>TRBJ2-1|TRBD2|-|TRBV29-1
CSAGRGLAGAWGDEQFF
TGCAGCGCCGGGAGGGGACTAGCGGGAGCGTGGGGCGATGAGCAGTTCTTC
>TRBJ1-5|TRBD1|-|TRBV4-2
CASSQEDRGSNQPQHF
TGTGCCAGCAGCCAGGAAGACAGGGGTAGCAATCAGCCCCAGCATTTT
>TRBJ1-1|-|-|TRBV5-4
CASSSQGTNTEAFF
TGTGCCAGCAGCTCACAGGGAACGAACACTGAAGCTTTCTTT
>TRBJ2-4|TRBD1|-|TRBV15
CATRLSTGAKNIQYF
TGTGCCACCAGACTTTCGACAGGGGCCAAAAACATTCAGTACTTC
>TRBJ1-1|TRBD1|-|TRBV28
CASRTPGQGFGGTEAFF
TGTGCCAGCAGAACGCCGGGACAGGGGTTCGGAGGCACTGAAGCTTTCTTT
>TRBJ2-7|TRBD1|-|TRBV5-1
CASSLADRDYEQYF
TGCGCCAGCAGCTTGGCGGACAGGGATTACGAGCAGTACTTC
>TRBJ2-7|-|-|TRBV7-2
CASSLGSADYYEQYF
TGTGCCAGCAGCTTAGGATCGGCGGATTACTACGAGCAGTACTTC
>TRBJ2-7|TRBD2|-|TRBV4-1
CASRGLSSFEQYF
TGCGCCAGCAGGGGACTATCCTCTTTCGAGCAGTACTTC
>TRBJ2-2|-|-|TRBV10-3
CAISEGALTTGELFF
TGTGCCATCAGTGAGGGGGCCCTGACCACCGGGGAGCTGTTTTTT
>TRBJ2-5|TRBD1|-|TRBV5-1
CASSLVPRQGEETQYF
TGCGCCAGCAGCTTGGTACCCCGACAGGGCGAAGAGACCCAGTACTTC
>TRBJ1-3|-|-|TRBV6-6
CASSAGGGNTIYF
TGTGCCAGCAGTGCTGGGGGGGGGAACACCATATATTTT
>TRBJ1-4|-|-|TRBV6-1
CASSEYLYATNEKLFF
TGTGCCAGCAGTGAATACTTATATGCAACTAATGAAAAACTGTTTTTT
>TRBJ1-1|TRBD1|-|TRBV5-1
CASSFRDRGHTEAFF
TGCGCCAGCAGCTTTCGGGACAGGGGGCACACTGAAGCTTTCTTT
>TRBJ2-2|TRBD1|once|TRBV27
CASHRGLNTGELFF
TGTGCCAGTCACAGGGGGCTAAACACCGGGGAGCTGTTTTTT
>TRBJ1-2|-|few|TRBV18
CASTSTTNYGYTF
TGTGCCTCTACGAGTACCACTAACTATGGCTACACCTTC
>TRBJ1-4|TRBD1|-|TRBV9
CASSAYGTGEEKLFF
TGTGCCAGCAGCGCCTACGGGACAGGGGAGGAAAAACTGTTTTTT
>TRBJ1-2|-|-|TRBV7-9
CASSGWGGYTF
TGTGCCAGCTCAGGGTGGGGAGGCTACACCTTC
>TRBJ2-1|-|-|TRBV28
CASSPPTYNEQFF
TGTGCCAGCAGTCCACCTACCTACAATGAGCAGTTCTTC
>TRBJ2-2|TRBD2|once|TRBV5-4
CASSLQRLAGDTGELFF
TGTGCCAGCAGCCTCCAGCGACTAGCGGGAGACACCGGGGAGCTGTTTTTT
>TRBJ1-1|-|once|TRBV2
CASSGPGVGTEAFF
TGTGCCAGCAGTGGTCCCGGGGTTGGAACTGAAGCTTTCTTT
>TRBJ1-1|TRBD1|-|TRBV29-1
CSVRDSYTEAFF
TGCAGCGTTCGGGACAGTTACACTGAAGCTTTCTTT
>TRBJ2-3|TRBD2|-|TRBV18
CASSLGLASNTDTQYF
TGTGCCAGCTCACTAGGACTAGCGAGTAACACAGATACGCAGTATTTT
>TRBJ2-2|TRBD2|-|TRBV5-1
CASSLATSGIPTTNTGELFF
TGCGCCAGCAGCTTGGCCACTAGCGGGATCCCAACGACGAACACCGGGGAGCTGTTTTTT
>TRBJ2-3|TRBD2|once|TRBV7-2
CASSWGLAASTDTQYF
TGTGCCAGCAGCTGGGGACTAGCAGCTAGCACAGATACGCAGTATTTT
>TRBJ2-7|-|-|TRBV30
CAWHQGRGYEQYF
TGTGCCTGGCATCAGGGCAGGGGTTACGAGCAGTACTTC
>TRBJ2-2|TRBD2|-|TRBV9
CASSVASGKTGELFF
TGTGCCAGCAGCGTAGCCAGCGGGAAGACCGGGGAGCTGTTTTTT
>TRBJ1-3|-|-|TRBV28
CASSFGYRSTNTIYF
TGTGCCAGCAGTTTCGGATACAGGTCCACAAACACCATATATTTT
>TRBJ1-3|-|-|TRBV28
CASSPAGMTGNTIYF
TGTGCCAGCAGTCCAGCAGGGATGACTGGAAACACCATATATTTT
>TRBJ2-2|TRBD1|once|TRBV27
CASSLGQGFTGELFF
TGTGCCAGCAGTTTGGGACAGGGATTTACCGGGGAGCTGTTTTTT
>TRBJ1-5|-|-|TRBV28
CASSFRGGPFSNQPQHF
TGTGCCAGCAGTTTCCGAGGAGGGCCTTTTAGCAATCAGCCCCAGCATTTT
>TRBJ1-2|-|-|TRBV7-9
CASSYALPGDYGYTF
TGTGCCAGCAGCTATGCCCTGCCGGGGGACTATGGCTACACCTTC
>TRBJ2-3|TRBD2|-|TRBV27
CASSFPGTSGRTDTQYF
TGTGCCAGCAGTTTCCCCGGGACTAGCGGGAGGACAGATACGCAGTATTTT
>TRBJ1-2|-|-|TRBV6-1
CASSEVAAYGYTF
TGTGCCAGCAGTGAAGTGGCCGCCTATGGCTACACCTTC
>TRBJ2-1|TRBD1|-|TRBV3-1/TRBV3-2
CASSPGTGSYNEQFF
TGTGCCAGCAGCCCCGGGACAGGGTCCTACAATGAGCAGTTCTTC
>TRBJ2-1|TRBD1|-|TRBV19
CASTISGTGGIDEQFF
TGTGCCAGTACTATATCCGGGACAGGGGGTATCGATGAGCAGTTCTTC
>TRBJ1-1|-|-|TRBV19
CASSETGRMNTEAFF
TGTGCCAGTAGTGAAACAGGGAGAATGAACACTGAAGCTTTCTTT
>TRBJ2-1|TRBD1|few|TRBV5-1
CASSLNPGQGYNEQFF
TGCGCCAGCAGCTTAAACCCGGGACAGGGCTACAATGAGCAGTTCTTC
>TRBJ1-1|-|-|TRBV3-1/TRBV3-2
CASSRPGVNTEAFF
TGTGCCAGCAGCCGGCCGGGGGTGAACACTGAAGCTTTCTTT
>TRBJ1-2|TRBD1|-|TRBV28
CASSFRTGDYGYTF
TGTGCCAGCAGTTTCAGGACAGGGGACTATGGCTACACCTTC
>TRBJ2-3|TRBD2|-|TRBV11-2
CASRPGRGRTLTDTQYF
TGTGCCAGCAGGCCCGGGCGCGGGAGGACGCTCACAGATACGCAGTATTTT
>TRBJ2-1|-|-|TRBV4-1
CASSLSLLGVANEQFF
TGCGCCAGCAGCCTAAGTCTCCTCGGGGTAGCCAATGAGCAGTTCTTC
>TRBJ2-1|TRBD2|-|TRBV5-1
CASSLLGRAANEQFF
TGCGCCAGCAGCTTGCTCGGGAGGGCTGCTAATGAGCAGTTCTTC
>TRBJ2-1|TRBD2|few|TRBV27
CASSPVAGSDNEQFF
TGTGCCAGCAGTCCGGTAGCGGGAAGCGACAATGAGCAGTTCTTC
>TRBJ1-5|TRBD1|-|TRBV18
CASSQTGGANQPQHF
TGTGCCAGCTCACAAACAGGGGGCGCCAATCAGCCCCAGCATTTT
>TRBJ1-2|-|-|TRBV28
CASSLIRGGIYGYTF
TGTGCCAGCAGTTTGATCAGGGGCGGTATCTATGGCTACACCTTC